This T cell receptor (beta chain) was obtained from a study of blood T cells in healthy people across ages. Whole-study findings and limits: Because sorting was not performed, PBMCs prevented conclusive naive versus antigen-experienced comparison. The authors considered diversity estimates from one million T cells to be underestimates.

In this sample, this clonotype turned up a few times. Its cognate antigen is unknown. Then a second PCR, running roughly 7 to 11 cycles, was carried out with a sample-barcoded 5' primer and a J-beta primer mix. TCRdb itself ran the 5' RACE reads through MiXCR, one entry per CDR3 protein. The sample has fewer than 2,000,000 distinct CDR3 sequences; roughly 30% are singletons. V shed 5 bases and J shed 2 bases, with 7 bases lying between them. In germline, CDR1 is SSHAT, CDR2 FNYEAQ (reference sequence). CDR3 length: 13 residues. Material: blood. The chain combines TRBV7-7 with TRBJ1-3; D ambiguous. The receptor was isolated from a woman in her 30s in good health. The CDR3 DNA sequence: TGTGCCAGCAGCCCGAGCGCTGGAAACACCATATATTTT. The encoded protein is CASSPSAGNTIYF.